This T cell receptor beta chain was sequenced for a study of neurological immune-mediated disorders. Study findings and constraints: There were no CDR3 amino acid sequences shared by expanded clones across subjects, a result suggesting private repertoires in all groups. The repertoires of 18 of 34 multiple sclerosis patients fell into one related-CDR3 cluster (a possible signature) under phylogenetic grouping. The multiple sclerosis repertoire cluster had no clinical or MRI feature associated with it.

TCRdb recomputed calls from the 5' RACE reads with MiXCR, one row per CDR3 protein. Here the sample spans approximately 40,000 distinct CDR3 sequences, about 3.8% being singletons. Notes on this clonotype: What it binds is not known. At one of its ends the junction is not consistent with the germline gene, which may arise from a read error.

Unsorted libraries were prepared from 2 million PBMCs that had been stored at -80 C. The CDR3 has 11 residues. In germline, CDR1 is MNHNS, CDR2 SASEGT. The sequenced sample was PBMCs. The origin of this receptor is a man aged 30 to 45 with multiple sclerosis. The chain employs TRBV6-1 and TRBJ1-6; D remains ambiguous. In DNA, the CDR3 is TGTGCCAGCAGGAGGAATTCACCCCTCAACTTT. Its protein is CASRRNSPLNF.